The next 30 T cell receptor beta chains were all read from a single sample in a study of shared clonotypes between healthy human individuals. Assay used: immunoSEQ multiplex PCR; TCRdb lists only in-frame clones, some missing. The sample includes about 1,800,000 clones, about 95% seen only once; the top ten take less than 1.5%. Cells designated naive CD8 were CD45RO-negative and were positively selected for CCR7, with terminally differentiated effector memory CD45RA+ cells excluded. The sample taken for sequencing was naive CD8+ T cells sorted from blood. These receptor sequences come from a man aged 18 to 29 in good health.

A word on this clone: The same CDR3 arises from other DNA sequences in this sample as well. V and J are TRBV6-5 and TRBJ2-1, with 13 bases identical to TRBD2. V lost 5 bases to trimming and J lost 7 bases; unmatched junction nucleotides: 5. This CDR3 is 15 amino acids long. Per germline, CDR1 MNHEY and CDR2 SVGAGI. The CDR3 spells CASSPGTSGVNEQFF. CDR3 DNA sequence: TGTGCCAGCAGTCCCGGGACTAGCGGGGTTAATGAGCAGTTCTTC.

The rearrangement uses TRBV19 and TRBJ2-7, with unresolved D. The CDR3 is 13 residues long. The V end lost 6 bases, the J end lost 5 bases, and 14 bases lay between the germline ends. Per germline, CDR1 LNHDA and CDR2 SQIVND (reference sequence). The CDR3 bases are TGTGCCAGTAGATTGGTGGGTTCCAACGAGCAGTACTTC. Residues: CASRLVGSNEQYF.

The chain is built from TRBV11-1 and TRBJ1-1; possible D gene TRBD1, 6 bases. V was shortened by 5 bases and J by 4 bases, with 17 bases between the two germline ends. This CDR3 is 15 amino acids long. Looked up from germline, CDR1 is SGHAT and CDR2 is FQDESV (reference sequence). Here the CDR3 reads CASSPTGWGVTEAFF. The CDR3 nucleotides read TGTGCCAGCAGCCCAACAGGGTGGGGTGTCACTGAAGCTTTCTTT. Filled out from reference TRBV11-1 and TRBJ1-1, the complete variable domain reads EAEVAQSPRYKITEKSQAVAFWCDPISGHATLYWYRQILGQGPELLVQFQDESVVDDSQLPKDRFSAERLKGVDSTLKIQPAELGDSAMYLCASSPTGWGVTEAFFGQGTRLTVV.

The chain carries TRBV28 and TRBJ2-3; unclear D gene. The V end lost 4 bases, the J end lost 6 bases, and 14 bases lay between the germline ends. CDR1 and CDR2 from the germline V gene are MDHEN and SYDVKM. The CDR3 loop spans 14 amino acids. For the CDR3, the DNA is TGTGCCAGCAGTTCAAGACACGCTAGGGATACGCAGTATTTT. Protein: CASSSRHARDTQYF.

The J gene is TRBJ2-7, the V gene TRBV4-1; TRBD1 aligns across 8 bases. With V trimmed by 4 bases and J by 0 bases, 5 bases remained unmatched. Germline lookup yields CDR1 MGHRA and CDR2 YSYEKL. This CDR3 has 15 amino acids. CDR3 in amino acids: CASSPDREPSYEQYF. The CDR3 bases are TGCGCCAGCAGCCCGGACAGGGAGCCCTCCTACGAGCAGTACTTC.

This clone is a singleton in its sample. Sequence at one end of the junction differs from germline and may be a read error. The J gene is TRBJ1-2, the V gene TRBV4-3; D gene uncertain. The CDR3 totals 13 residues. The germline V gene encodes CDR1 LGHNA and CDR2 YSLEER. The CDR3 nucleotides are TGCGCCAGCAGCCAAGAGAAGGGCCGGCCAACCCTCTTC. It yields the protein CASSQEKGRPTLF.

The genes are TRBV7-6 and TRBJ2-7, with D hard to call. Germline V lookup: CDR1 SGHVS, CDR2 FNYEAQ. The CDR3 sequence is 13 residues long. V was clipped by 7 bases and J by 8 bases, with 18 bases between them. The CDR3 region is CASNFPPQCKQYF. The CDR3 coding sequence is TGTGCCAGCAACTTCCCCCCTCAGTGCAAGCAGTACTTC. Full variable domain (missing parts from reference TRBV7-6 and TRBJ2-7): GAGVSQSPRYKVTKRGQDVALRCDPISGHVSLYWYRQALGQGPEFLTYFNYEAQQDKSGLPNDRFSAERPEGSISTLTIQRTEQRDSAMYRCASNFPPQCKQYFGPGTRLTVT.

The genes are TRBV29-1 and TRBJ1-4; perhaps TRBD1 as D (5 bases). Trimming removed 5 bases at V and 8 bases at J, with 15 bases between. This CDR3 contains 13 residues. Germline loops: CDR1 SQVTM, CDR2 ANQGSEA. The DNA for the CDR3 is TGCAGCGTTTTCGGAGGGACGGTGGAAAAACTGTTTTTT. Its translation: CSVFGGTVEKLFF.

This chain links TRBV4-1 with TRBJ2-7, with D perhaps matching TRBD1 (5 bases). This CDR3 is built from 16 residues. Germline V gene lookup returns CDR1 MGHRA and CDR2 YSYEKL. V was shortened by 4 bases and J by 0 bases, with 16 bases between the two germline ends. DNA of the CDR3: TGCGCCAGCAGCCCAAATACAGGACGGAGCTCCTACGAGCAGTACTTC. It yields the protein CASSPNTGRSSYEQYF.

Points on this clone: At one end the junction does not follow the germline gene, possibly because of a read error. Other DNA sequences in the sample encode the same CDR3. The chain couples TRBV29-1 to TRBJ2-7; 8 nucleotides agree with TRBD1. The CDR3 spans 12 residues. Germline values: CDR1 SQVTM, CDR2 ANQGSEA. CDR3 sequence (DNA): TGCAGCGTCGAAGGGACAGGCTACGAGCAGTACTTC. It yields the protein CSVEGTGYEQYF.

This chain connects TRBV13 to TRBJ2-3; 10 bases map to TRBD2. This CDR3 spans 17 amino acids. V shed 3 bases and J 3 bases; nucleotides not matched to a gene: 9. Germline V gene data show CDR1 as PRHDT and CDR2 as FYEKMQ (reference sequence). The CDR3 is CASSFFPLAGFTDTQYF. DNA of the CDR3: TGTGCCAGCAGCTTTTTTCCACTAGCGGGGTTTACAGATACGCAGTATTTT.

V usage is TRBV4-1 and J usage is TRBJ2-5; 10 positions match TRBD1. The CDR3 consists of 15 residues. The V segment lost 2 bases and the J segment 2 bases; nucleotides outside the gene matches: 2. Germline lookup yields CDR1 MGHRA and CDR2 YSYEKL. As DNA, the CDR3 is TGCGCCAGCAGCCAATGGACAGGGGGGCAAGAGACCCAGTACTTC. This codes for CASSQWTGGQETQYF.

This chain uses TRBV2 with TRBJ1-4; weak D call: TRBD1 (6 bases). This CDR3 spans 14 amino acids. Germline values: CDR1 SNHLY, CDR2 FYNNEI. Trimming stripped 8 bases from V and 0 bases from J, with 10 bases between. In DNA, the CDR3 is TGTGCCAGCGCCGACAGGTCAACTAATGAAAAACTGTTTTTT. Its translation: CASADRSTNEKLFF.

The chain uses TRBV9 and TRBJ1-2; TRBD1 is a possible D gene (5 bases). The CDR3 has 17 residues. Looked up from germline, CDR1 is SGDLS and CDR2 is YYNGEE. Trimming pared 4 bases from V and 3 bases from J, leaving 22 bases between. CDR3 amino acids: CASSPSRVSGSDYGYTF. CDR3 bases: TGTGCCAGCAGCCCCTCAAGAGTGTCAGGGTCTGACTATGGCTACACCTTC.

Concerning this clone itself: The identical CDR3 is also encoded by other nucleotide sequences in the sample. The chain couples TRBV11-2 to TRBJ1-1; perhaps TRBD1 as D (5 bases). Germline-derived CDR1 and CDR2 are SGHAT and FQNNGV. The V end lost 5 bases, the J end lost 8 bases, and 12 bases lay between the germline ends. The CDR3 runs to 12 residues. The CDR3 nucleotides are TGTGCCAGCAGCCTCGGGGCAATAGAAGCTTTCTTT. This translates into CASSLGAIEAFF.

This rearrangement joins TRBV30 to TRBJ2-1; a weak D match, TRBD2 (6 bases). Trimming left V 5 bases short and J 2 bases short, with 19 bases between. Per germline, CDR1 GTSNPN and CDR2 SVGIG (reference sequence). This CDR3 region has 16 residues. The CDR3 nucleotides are TGTGCCTGGTCCACCCTCGGGGCGGGGACCTACAATGAGCAGTTCTTC. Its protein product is CAWSTLGAGTYNEQFF.

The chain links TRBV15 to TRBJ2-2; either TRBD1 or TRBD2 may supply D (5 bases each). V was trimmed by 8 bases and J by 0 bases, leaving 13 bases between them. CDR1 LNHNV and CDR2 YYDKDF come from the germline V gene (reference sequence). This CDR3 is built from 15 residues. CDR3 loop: CATEPGPSNTGELFF. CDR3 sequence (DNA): TGTGCCACCGAACCGGGGCCTTCGAACACCGGGGAGCTGTTTTTT.

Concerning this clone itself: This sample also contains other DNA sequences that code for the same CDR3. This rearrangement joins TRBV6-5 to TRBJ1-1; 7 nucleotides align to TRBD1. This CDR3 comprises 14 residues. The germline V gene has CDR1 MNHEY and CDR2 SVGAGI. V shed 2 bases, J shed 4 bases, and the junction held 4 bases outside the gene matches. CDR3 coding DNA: TGTGCCAGCAGTTACACGACAGGGAGCACTGAAGCTTTCTTT. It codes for CASSYTTGSTEAFF.

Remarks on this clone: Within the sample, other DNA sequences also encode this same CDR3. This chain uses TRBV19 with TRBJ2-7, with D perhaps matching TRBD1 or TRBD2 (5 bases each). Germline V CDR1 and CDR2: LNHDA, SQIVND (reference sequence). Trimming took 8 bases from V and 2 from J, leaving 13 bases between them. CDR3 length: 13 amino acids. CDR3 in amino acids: CASAPGLAYEQYF. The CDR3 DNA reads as TGTGCCAGTGCCCCGGGGCTTGCCTACGAGCAGTACTTC.

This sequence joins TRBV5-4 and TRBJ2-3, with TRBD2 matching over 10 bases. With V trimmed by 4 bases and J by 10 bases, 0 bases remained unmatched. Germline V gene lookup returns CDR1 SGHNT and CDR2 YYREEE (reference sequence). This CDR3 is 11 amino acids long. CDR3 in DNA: TGTGCCAGCAGCCTAGCGGGAGCGCAGTATTTT. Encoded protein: CASSLAGAQYF. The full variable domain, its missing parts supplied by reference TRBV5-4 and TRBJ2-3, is ETGVTQSPTHLIKTRGQQVTLRCSSQSGHNTVSWYQQALGQGPQFIFQYYREEENGRGNFPPRFSGLQFPNYSSELNVNALELDDSALYLCASSLAGAQYFGPGTRLTVL.

The CDR3 DNA sequence: TGTGCCAGCAGCTTACTAGCGGGTGGGATCGAGCAGTACTTC. It encodes CASSLLAGGIEQYF. V gene TRBV13 combines with J gene TRBJ2-7; 8 nucleotides align to TRBD2. Germline V gene data show CDR1 as PRHDT and CDR2 as FYEKMQ (reference sequence). The CDR3 is made up of 14 amino acids. The trim removed 2 bases at V and 6 bases at J, leaving 6 bases unmatched.

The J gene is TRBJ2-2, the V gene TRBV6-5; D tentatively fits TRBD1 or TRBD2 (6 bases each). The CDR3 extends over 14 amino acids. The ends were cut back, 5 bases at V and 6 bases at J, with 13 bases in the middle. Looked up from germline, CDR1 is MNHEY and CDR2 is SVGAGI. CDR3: CASSISGEAGELFF. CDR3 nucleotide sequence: TGTGCCAGCAGTATATCAGGGGAGGCCGGGGAGCTGTTTTTT.

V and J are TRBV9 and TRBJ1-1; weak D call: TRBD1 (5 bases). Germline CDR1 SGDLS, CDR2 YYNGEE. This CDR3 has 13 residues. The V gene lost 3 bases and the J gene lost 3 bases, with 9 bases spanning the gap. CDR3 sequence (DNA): TGTGCCAGCAGCGAGGTGGGGGACACTGAAGCTTTCTTT. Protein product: CASSEVGDTEAFF.

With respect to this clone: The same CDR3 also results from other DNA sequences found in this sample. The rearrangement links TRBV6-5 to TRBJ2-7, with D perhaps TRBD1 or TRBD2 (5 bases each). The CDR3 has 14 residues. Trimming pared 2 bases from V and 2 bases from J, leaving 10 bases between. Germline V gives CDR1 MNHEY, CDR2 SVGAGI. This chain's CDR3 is CASSYGGGTYEQYF. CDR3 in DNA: TGTGCCAGCAGTTACGGTGGGGGTACCTACGAGCAGTACTTC.

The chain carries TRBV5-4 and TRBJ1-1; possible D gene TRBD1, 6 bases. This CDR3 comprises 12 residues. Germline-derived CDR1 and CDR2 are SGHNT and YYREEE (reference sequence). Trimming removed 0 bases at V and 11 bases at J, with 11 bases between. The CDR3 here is CASSLAEGGAFF. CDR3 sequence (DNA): TGTGCCAGCAGCTTGGCGGAGGGGGGGGCTTTCTTT.

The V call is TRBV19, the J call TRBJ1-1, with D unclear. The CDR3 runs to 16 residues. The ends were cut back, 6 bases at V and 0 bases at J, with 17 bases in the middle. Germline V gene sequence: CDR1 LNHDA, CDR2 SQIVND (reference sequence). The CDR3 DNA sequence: TGTGCCAGTAGCACCGGGTTATCCCCCATGAACACTGAAGCTTTCTTT. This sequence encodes CASSTGLSPMNTEAFF. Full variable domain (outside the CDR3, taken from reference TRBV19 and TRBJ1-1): DGGITQSPKYLFRKEGQNVTLSCEQNLNHDAMYWYRQDPGQGLRLIYYSQIVNDFQKGDIAEGYSVSREKKESFPLTVTSAQKNPTAFYLCASSTGLSPMNTEAFFGQGTRLTVV.

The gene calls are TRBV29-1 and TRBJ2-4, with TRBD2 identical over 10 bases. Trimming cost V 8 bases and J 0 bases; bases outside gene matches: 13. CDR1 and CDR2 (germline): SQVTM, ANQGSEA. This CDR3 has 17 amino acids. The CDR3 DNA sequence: TGCAGCTCACTACTAGCGGGAAATTCCGTAGCCAAAAACATTCAGTACTTC. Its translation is CSSLLAGNSVAKNIQYF.

For the CDR3, the DNA is TGTGCCAGCAGGACCCCGGGGCAGGAGGTCACCTTC. Translation gives CASRTPGQEVTF. V and J are TRBV27 and TRBJ1-2, with D perhaps TRBD1 (5 bases). The V end was cut by 6 bases, the J end by 13 bases, with 18 bases between. Germline lookup yields CDR1 MNHEY and CDR2 SMNVEV (reference sequence). This CDR3 region has 12 residues.

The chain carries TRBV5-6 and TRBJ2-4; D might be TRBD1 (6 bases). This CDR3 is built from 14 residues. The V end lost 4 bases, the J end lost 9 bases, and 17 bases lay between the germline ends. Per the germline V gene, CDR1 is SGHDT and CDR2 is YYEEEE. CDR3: CASSRTRGTGIQYF. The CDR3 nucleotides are TGTGCCAGCAGCCGGACAAGGGGGACGGGCATTCAGTACTTC.

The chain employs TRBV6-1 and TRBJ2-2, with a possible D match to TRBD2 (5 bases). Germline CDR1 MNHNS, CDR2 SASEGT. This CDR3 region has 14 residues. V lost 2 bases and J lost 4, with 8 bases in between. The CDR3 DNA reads TGTGCCAGCAGTGAACTGGGGAGCACCGGGGAGCTGTTTTTT. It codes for CASSELGSTGELFF.